Listed below are T cell receptor beta chains from one sample, sequenced in a study of control samples from healthy donors and cancer patients. TCRdb's table, derived via immunoSEQ multiplex PCR, lists solely in-frame clones and lacks some. The data show just under 75,000 clones, with less than 90% seen just once and around 3.8% held by the top ten. Sequenced material: blood. The receptors were gathered from a woman aged 45 to 65 in good health. CDR3s leave out the opening cysteine and the closing phenylalanine or tryptophan. Each record gives: V gene, J gene, CDR3 protein.

TRBV19	TRBJ1-1	ASSLQGNTEAF
TRBV10-3	TRBJ2-2	AIREREFTGELF
TRBV27	TRBJ1-1	ASTQGGWGGGATEAF
TRBV6-4	TRBJ2-5	ASSVTASTETQY
TRBV28	TRBJ2-1	ASSSLDTSSYNEQF
TRBV2	TRBJ2-5	ASRGVKGYWAEY
TRBV14	TRBJ1-2	ASSQGGPGDGYT
TRBV28	TRBJ1-1	ASSLWGGRGLLTEAF
TRBV25-1	TRBJ2-7	ASSSSSTGQY
TRBV4-1	TRBJ2-1	ASSQPKEGRSREQF
TRBV27	TRBJ2-5	ASSSWDSQETQY
TRBV5-3	TRBJ2-1	ARSLSLALVYNEQF
TRBV18	TRBJ2-5	ASSRPEETQY
TRBV9	TRBJ2-2	ASSAGSSGNTGELF
TRBV7-8	TRBJ1-5	ASSLISQGNQPQH
TRBV3-1/TRBV3-2	TRBJ2-7	ASSQGLMSYEQY
TRBV19	TRBJ2-3	ASSSRTSRAYNTQY
TRBV6-4	TRBJ2-7	ASRIDTSSYEQY
TRBV5-1	TRBJ2-7	ASLQGPSYEQY